The present T cell receptor beta chain was sequenced within a study of T cell responses to AZD1222 COVID-19 vaccine. In germline, CDR1 is MGHRA, CDR2 YSYEKL. The CDR3 runs to 14 residues. V lost 3 bases and J lost 4, with 12 bases in between. Produced via immunoSEQ multiplex PCR; TCRdb's table is partial and in-frame only. The data hold 150,000 or so clones, with 90% observed a single time. The source was peripheral blood, collected on day 0 of AZD1222 vaccination. The source of this sequence is an adult in good health. V usage is TRBV4-1 and J usage is TRBJ1-2, with D possibly matching TRBD1 (6 bases). The CDR3 DNA reads TGCGCCAGCAGCCATGGCAGGGGAAGCTATGGCTACACCTTC. Translation gives CASSHGRGSYGYTF.